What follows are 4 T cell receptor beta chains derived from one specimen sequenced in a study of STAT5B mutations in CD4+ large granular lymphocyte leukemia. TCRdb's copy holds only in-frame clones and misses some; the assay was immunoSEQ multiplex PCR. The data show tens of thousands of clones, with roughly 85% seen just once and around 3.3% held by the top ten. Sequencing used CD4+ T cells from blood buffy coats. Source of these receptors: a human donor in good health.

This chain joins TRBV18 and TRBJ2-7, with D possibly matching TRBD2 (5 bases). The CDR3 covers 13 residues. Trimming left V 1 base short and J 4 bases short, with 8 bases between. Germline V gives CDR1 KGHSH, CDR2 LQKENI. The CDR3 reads CASSPRETYEQYF. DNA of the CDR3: TGTGCCAGCTCACCACGGGAGACATACGAGCAGTACTTC.

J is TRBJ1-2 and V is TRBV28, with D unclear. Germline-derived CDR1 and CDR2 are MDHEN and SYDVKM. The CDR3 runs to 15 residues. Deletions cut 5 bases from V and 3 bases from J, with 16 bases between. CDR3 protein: CASSPSTSLDYGYTF. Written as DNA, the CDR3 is TGTGCCAGCAGTCCCTCCACAAGTCTTGACTATGGCTACACCTTC.

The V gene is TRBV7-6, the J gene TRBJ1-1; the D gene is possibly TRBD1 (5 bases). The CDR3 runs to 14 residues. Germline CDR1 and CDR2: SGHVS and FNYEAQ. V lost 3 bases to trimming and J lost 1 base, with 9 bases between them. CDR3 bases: TGTGCCAGCAGCTTCGCCGGGGGGAACACTGAAGCTTTCTTT. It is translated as CASSFAGGNTEAFF.

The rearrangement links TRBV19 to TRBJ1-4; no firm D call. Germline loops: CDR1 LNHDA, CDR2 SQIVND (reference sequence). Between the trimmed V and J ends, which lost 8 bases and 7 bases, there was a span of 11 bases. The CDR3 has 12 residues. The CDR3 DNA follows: TGTGCCAGTTCCCAGGCCCTTGAAAAACTGTTTTTT. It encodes CASSQALEKLFF.